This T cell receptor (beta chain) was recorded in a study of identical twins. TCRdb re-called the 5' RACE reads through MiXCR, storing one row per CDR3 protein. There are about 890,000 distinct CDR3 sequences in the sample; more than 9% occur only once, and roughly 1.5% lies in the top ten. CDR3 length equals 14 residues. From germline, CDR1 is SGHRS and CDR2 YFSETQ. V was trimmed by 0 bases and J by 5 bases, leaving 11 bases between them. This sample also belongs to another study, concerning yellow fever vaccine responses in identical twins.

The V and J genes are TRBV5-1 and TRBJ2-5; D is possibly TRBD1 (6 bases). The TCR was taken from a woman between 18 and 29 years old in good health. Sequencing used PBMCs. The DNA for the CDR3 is TGCGCCAGCAGCTTGGGCAGGGGCCGGGAGACCCAGTACTTC. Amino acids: CASSLGRGRETQYF.